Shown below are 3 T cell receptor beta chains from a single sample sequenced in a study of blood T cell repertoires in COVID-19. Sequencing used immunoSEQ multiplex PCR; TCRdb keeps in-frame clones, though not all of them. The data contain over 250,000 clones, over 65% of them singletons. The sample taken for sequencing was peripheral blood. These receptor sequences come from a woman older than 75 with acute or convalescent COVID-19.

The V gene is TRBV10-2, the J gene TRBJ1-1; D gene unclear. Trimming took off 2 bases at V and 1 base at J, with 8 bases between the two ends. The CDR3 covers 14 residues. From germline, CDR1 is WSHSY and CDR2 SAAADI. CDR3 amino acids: CASSESVQNTEAFF. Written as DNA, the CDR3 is TGCGCCAGCAGTGAGAGCGTACAGAACACTGAAGCTTTCTTT.

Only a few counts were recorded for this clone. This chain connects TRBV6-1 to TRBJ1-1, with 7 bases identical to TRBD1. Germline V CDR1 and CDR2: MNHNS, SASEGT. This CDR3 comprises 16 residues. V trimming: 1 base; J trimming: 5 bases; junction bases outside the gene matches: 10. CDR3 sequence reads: CASSEVLRAGGTEAFF. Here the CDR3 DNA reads TGTGCCAGCAGTGAAGTTTTGAGGGCAGGGGGAACTGAAGCTTTCTTT.

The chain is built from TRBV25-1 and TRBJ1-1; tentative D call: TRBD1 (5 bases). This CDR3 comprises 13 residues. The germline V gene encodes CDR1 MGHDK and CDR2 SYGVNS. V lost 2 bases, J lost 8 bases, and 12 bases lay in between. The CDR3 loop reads CASSEHGRVEAFF. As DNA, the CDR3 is TGTGCCAGCAGTGAACATGGCAGGGTGGAAGCTTTCTTT.